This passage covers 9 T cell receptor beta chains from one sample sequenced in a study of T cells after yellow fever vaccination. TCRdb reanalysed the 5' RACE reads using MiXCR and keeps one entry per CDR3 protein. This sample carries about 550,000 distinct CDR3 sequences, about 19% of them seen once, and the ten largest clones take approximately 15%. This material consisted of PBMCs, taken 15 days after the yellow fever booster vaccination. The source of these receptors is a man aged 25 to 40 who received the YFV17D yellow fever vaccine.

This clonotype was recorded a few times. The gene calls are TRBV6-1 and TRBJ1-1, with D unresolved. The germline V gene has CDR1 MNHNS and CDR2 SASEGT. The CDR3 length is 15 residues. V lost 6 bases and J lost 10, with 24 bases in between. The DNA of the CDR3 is TGTGCCAGCAGGGCGAACCCCGGGGAGAAGAGCCGAGCTTTCTTT. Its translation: CASRANPGEKSRAFF.

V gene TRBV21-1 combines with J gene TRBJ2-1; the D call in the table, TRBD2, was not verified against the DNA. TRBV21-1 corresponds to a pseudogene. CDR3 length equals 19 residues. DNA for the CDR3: TGTGCCAGCAGCAAAGCGCCGGGACTAGCGAATAGAGCCTACAATGAGCAGTTCTTC. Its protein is CASSKAPGLANRAYNEQFF.

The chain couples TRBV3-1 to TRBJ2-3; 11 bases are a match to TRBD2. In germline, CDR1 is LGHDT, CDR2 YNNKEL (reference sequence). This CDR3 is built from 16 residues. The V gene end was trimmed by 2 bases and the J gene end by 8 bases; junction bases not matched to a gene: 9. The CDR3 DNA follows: TGTGCCAGCAGCCAAATTGGGCTAGCGGGAGGTGTTACGCAGTATTTT. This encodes CASSQIGLAGGVTQYF.

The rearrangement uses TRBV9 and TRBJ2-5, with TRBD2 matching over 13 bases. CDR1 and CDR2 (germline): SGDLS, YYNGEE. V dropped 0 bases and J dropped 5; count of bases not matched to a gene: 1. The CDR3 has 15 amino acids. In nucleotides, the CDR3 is TGTGCCAGCAGCGTAGGGACTAGCGGGAGCGAGACCCAGTACTTC. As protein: CASSVGTSGSETQYF. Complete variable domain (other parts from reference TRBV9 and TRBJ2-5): DSGVTQTPKHLITATGQRVTLRCSPRSGDLSVYWYQQSLDQGLQFLIQYYNGEERAKGNILERFSAQQFPDLHSELNLSSLELGDSALYFCASSVGTSGSETQYFGPGTRLLVL.

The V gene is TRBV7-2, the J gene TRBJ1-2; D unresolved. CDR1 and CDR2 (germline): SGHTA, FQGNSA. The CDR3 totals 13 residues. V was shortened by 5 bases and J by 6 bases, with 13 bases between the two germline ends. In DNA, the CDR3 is TGTGCCAGCAGCCCCCCCAGATTCCATGGCTACACCTTC. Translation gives CASSPPRFHGYTF.

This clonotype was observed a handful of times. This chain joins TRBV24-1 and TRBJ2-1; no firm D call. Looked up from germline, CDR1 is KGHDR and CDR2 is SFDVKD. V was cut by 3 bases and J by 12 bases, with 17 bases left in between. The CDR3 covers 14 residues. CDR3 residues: CATSDPGRVHGQFF. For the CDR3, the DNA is TGTGCCACCAGTGATCCAGGCCGGGTACATGGGCAGTTCTTC.

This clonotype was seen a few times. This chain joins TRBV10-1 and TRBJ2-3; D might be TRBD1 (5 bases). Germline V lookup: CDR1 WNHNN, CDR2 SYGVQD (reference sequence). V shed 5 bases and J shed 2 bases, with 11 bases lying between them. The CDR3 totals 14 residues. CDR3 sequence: CASSLGHNTDTQYF. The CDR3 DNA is TGCGCCAGCAGTCTCGGACATAACACAGATACGCAGTATTTT.

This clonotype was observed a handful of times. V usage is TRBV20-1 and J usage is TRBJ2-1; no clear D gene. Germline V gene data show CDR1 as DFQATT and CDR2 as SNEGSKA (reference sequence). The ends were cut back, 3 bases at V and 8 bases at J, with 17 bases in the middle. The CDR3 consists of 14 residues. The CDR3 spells CSASRLVLGDEQFF. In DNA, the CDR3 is TGCAGTGCTAGCCGGCTAGTACTCGGTGATGAGCAGTTCTTC.

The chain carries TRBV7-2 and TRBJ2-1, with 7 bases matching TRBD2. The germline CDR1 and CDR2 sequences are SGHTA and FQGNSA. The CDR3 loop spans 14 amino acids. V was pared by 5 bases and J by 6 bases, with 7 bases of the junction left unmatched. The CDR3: CASSLAWGGNEQFF. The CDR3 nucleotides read TGTGCCAGCAGCCTCGCGTGGGGGGGCAATGAGCAGTTCTTC. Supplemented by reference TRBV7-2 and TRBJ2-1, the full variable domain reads GAGVSQSPSNKVTEKGKDVELRCDPISGHTALYWYRQSLGQGLEFLIYFQGNSAPDKSGLPSDRFSAERTGGSVSTLTIQRTQQEDSAVYLCASSLAWGGNEQFFGPGTRLTVL.